Sequencing of this T cell receptor (beta chain) was carried out in a study of blood T cell repertoires in COVID-19. The wider study: The analysed material was cDNA or gDNA that came from T cells, B-cell-depleted T cells, or PBMCs.

Method: immunoSEQ multiplex PCR; TCRdb's copy keeps in-frame clones and lacks some. The sample contains about 180,000 clones, roughly 88% of which appear only once. Which cohort a participant joined came from the clinical history participants gave. The V segment lost 7 bases and the J segment 6 bases; nucleotides outside the gene matches: 9. The CDR3 covers 15 residues. CDR1 is SNHLY, CDR2 FYNNEI, per germline. This clone was seen only a few times. This sequence was found in a woman in her twenties or thirties who had recovered from COVID-19. Source material: PBMCs or T cells enriched from blood (not recorded which). The chain couples TRBV2 to TRBJ2-2; 9 bases are a match to TRBD2. The CDR3 nucleotides are TGTGCCAGCACTACCGAGGCGGGAGGGGCCGGGGAGCTGTTTTTT. Amino acid sequence: CASTTEAGGAGELFF. The entire variable domain, with the rest obtained from reference TRBV2 and TRBJ2-2, is as follows: EPEVTQTPSHQVTQMGQEVILRCVPISNHLYFYWYRQILGQKVEFLVSFYNNEISEKSEIFDDQFSVERPDGSNFTLKIRSTKLEDSAMYFCASTTEAGGAGELFFGEGSRLTVL.